This section outlines one T cell receptor beta chain sequence together with its context. This sample was taken from a study of blood T cell repertoires in COVID-19. As for the study in general: Sources were T cells, B-cell-depleted T cells, or PBMCs; the material itself was cDNA or gDNA.

The table came from immunoSEQ multiplex PCR; TCRdb's copy has only in-frame clones and leaves some out. The data show approximately 240,000 clones, about 88% seen once. The V and J ends lost 2 bases and 3 bases respectively, with 8 bases between them. Germline V lookup: CDR1 SGHTA, CDR2 FQGNSA. The CDR3 extends over 14 amino acids. The chain recombines TRBV7-2 with TRBJ2-1; maybe TRBD1 (6 bases). This receptor was obtained from a woman aged 40 to 55 who had recovered from COVID-19. Specimen: peripheral blood. CDR3 region: CASSLTGYYNEQFF. CDR3 in DNA: TGTGCCAGCAGCTTAACAGGGTACTACAATGAGCAGTTCTTC.